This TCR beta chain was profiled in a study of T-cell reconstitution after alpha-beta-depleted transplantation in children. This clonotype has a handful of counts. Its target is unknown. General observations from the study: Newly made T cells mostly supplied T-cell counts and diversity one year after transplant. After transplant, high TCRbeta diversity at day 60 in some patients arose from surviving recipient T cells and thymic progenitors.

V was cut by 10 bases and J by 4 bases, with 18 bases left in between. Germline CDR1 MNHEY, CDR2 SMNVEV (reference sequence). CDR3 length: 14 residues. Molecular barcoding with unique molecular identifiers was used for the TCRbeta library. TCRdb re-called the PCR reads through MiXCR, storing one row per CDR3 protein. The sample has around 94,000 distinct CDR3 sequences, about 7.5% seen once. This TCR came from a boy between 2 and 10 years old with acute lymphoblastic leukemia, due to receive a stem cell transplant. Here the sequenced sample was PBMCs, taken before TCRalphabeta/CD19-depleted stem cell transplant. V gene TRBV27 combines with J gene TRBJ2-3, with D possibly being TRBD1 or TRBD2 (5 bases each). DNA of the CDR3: TGTGCCACCCCCCCGGGGCGAGGCCCAGATACGCAGTATTTT. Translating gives CATPPGRGPDTQYF.